The T cell receptor (beta chain) under discussion was sequenced for a study of T cell repertoires in aging, cancer and after chemotherapy. Turning to the study itself: Donor ages fell into six groups from 30 or younger up to 70 or older.

The CDR3 runs to 13 residues. Germline V CDR1 and CDR2: MRHNA, SNTAGT. The V and J ends lost 3 bases and 4 bases respectively, with 9 bases between them. TCR beta rearrangements were amplified from peripheral blood genomic DNA. Rearranged V-D-J TRB sequences were amplified with a mixed TRB-A/B primer pool. A single record per CDR3 protein comes from TCRdb applying MiXCR to the multiplex PCR reads. The sample has some 1,400 distinct CDR3 sequences, 46% seen once; the top ten hold 15% to 20%. General study points: Untreated cancer patients had significantly lower blood TCR diversity than age-matched healthy donors. The repertoire data cannot show anything about immunological memory following chemotherapy.

This clonotype is labeled as large (0.1 to 1%). Antigen specificity is unknown. The chain is built from TRBV6-4 and TRBJ1-2; D perhaps matches TRBD1 (5 bases). Sequences were obtained from blood. This sequence was found in a human donor with a blood cancer. CDR3 protein: CASSDTGGYGYTF. In DNA, the CDR3 is TGTGCCAGCAGTGATACAGGCGGCTATGGCTACACCTTC.